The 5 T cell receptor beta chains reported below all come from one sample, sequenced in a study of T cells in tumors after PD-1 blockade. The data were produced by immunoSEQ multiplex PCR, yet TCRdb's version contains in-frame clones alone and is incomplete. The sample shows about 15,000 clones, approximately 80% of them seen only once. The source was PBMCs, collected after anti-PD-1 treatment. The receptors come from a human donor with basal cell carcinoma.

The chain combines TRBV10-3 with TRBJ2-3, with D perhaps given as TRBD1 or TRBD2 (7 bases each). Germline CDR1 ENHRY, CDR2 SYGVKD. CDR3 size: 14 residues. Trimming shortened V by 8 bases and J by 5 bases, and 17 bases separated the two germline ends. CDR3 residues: CAIAAGGAEDTQYF. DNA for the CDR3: TGTGCCATCGCCGCAGGGGGGGCGGAAGATACGCAGTATTTT.

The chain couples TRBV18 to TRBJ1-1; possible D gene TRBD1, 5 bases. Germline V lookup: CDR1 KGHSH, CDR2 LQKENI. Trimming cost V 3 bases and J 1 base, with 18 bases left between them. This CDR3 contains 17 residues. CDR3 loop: CASSPVAVTGPNTEAFF. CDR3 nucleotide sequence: TGTGCCAGCTCACCCGTCGCAGTAACGGGGCCGAACACTGAAGCTTTCTTT.

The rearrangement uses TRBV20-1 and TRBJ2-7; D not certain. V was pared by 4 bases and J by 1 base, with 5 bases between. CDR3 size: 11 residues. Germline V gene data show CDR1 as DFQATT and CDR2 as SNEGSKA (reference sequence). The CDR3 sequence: CSATGSYEQYF. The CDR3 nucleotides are TGCAGTGCTACGGGTTCCTACGAGCAGTACTTC.

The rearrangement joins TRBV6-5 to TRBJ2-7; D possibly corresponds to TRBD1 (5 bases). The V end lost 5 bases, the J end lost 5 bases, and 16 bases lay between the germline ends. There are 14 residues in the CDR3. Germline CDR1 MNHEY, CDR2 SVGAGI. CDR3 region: CASSRGTGGNEQYF. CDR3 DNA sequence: TGTGCCAGCAGTAGGGGCACAGGTGGTAACGAGCAGTACTTC.

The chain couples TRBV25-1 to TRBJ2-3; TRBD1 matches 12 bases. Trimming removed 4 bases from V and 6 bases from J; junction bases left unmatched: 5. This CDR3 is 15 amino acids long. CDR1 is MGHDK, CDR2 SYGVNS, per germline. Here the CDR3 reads CASSVGTGGADTQYF. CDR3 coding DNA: TGTGCCAGCAGTGTCGGGACAGGGGGCGCGGATACGCAGTATTTT.